These 2 T cell receptor beta chains originate from one sample sequenced in a study of cytomegalovirus exposure and HLA in healthy donors. PCR used 60 Vbeta primers and 13 Jbeta primers. The table came from immunoSEQ multiplex PCR; TCRdb's copy has only in-frame clones and leaves some out. This table has about 130,000 clones, roughly 85% appearing once. Sequencing was carried out using PBMCs. Receptors were obtained from a woman under 40 in good health and CMV-seropositive.

This chain joins TRBV5-6 and TRBJ2-5; the match to TRBD2 covers 14 bases. CDR1 and CDR2 from the germline V gene are SGHDT and YYEEEE. This CDR3 comprises 16 residues. Germline trimming cut 4 bases from V and 5 bases from J; bases unmatched to any gene: 7. DNA of the CDR3: TGTGCCAGCAGCCCCGGACTAGCGGGGGGCTCGGAGACCCAGTACTTC. This gives the protein CASSPGLAGGSETQYF.

This rearrangement joins TRBV4-1 to TRBJ2-3; TRBD1 might be the D (6 bases). Trimming removed 4 bases from V and 0 bases from J, with 17 bases in between. CDR3 size: 17 residues. CDR1 is MGHRA, CDR2 YSYEKL, per germline. The CDR3 DNA is TGCGCCAGCAGCCTAATCCCGACAGGTCCTAGCACAGATACGCAGTATTTT. This sequence encodes CASSLIPTGPSTDTQYF.